Listed below are T cell receptor beta chains from one sample, sequenced in a study of T cells in Graves' hyperthyroidism and ophthalmopathy. MiXCR, applied by TCRdb to the multiplex PCR reads, yields one record per CDR3 protein. The table shows approximately 320,000 distinct CDR3 sequences, with over 15% occurring only once. Sequencing was done on a sample of blood. These receptors originate from a man aged 30 to 45 with Graves' hyperthyroidism. The CDR3 runs from the conserved cysteine through the conserved F or W. The D gene is left open where the match is weak. Clone size appears in some rows only: once, few, many, or a class for an expanded clone.

- TRBJ2-1 many TRBV7-9 CASSSQGVEQFF TGTGCCAGCAGCTCGCAGGGAGTTGAGCAGTTCTTC
- TRBJ2-3 many TRBV12-5 CASLKWGTDTQYF TGTGCTAGTCTCAAGTGGGGAACAGATACGCAGTATTTT
- TRBJ2-7 many TRBV28 CASKAFTYEQYF TGTGCCAGCAAGGCATTTACCTACGAGCAGTACTTC
TRBD1 TRBJ2-2 many TRBV7-2 CASRSGGAGTGELFF TGTGCCAGCAGGTCAGGGGGCGCCGGCACCGGGGAGCTGTTTTTT
- TRBJ2-7 few TRBV5-4 CATHSRVEQYF TGTGCCACCCATAGTAGAGTGGAGCAGTACTTC
TRBD1 TRBJ2-6 many TRBV12-3/TRBV12-4 CASTGTGYSGANVLTF TGTGCCAGCACCGGGACAGGGTACTCTGGGGCCAACGTCCTGACTTTC
- TRBJ1-2 - TRBV29-1 CSVYIAEYYGYTF TGCAGCGTCTACATAGCGGAGTACTATGGCTACACCTTC
- TRBJ1-1 many TRBV2 CASSEVERWGVEAFF TGTGCCAGCAGTGAAGTGGAAAGGTGGGGGGTTGAAGCTTTCTTT
- TRBJ1-5 many TRBV12-5 CASGVYQPQHF TGTGCTAGTGGAGTTTATCAGCCCCAGCATTTT
- TRBJ1-6 few TRBV9 CASGQGGISLHF TGTGCCAGCGGGCAAGGAGGCATTTCCCTCCACTTT
- TRBJ2-7 - TRBV6-5 CASSYLRVHTKGLFYEQYF TGTGCCAGCAGTTACCTCCGGGTACACACGAAGGGATTATTCTACGAGCAGTACTTC
- TRBJ1-5 few TRBV20-1 CSARVRSNQPQHF TGCAGTGCTAGGGTTCGGAGCAATCAGCCCCAGCATTTT
TRBD1 TRBJ2-4 - TRBV20-1 CSAKGQGALIQYF TGCAGTGCTAAGGGACAGGGGGCCCTCATTCAGTACTTC
- TRBJ2-3 few TRBV7-3 CASSLRGQGTSDTQYF TGTGCCAGCAGCTTAAGGGGCCAGGGTACATCAGATACGCAGTATTTT
TRBD1 TRBJ1-2 - TRBV9 CASSAAGGALGTLHGYTF TGTGCCAGCAGCGCGGCAGGGGGAGCCTTGGGAACCTTACATGGCTACACCTTC
- TRBJ1-2 - TRBV18 CASSPPEGRGYTF TGTGCCAGCTCACCACCCGAGGGACGTGGCTACACCTTC
- TRBJ1-1 few TRBV27 CASSPFGPASTEAFF TGTGCCAGCAGTCCCTTCGGACCCGCCAGCACTGAAGCTTTCTTT
TRBD2 TRBJ2-2 many TRBV3-1 CASSQVVAGGPRGELFF TGTGCCAGCAGCCAAGTGGTAGCGGGAGGCCCAAGGGGGGAGCTGTTTTTT
- TRBJ2-2 once TRBV29-1 CSVSGATGELFF TGCAGCGTTTCCGGGGCCACCGGGGAGCTGTTTTTT
- TRBJ2-6 many TRBV5-1 CASSLLNSGANVLTF TGCGCCAGCAGCTTGTTGAACTCTGGGGCCAACGTCCTGACTTTC
- TRBJ2-1 many TRBV7-3 CASSFQPGDNEQFF TGTGCCAGCAGCTTCCAACCAGGGGACAATGAGCAGTTCTTC
TRBD1 TRBJ2-1 few TRBV5-1 CASSLHIGQGNEQFF TGCGCCAGCAGCTTACATATTGGACAGGGCAATGAGCAGTTCTTC
- TRBJ2-7 many TRBV28 CASKLAPGPRYEQYF TGTGCCAGCAAATTAGCCCCGGGACCACGCTACGAGCAGTACTTC
- TRBJ2-4 many TRBV7-9 CASSPTTSGIQYF TGTGCCAGCAGCCCCACGACTAGTGGCATTCAGTACTTC
TRBD1 TRBJ2-1 once TRBV19 CASSRGTGAYNEQFF TGTGCCAGTAGTAGGGGGACAGGGGCCTACAATGAGCAGTTCTTC
TRBD1 TRBJ2-2 many TRBV11-3 CASRPGTGGTGELFF TGTGCCAGCAGGCCCGGGACAGGTGGGACCGGGGAGCTGTTTTTT
- TRBJ1-4 many TRBV28 CASSFQQGGEKLFF TGTGCCAGCAGTTTTCAACAGGGTGGAGAAAAACTGTTTTTT